This entry describes one T cell receptor beta chain. Cohort placement rested on clinical history that participants reported themselves. The data derive from a study of blood T cell repertoires in COVID-19. Study context: The cDNA or gDNA used as material had been derived from T cells, B-cell-depleted T cells, or PBMCs.

Measured with immunoSEQ multiplex PCR; TCRdb has only the in-frame clones, and not every one. Of 250,000 to 350,000 clones listed, around 84% are singletons. The CDR3 consists of 16 residues. Trimming took 3 bases from V and 1 from J, leaving 15 bases between them. Germline V lookup: CDR1 MNHEY, CDR2 SMNVEV (reference sequence). The chain joins TRBV27 to TRBJ1-1; D uncertain. The specimen sequenced was PBMCs or T cells enriched from blood (not recorded which). The clonotype originates from a woman aged 18-30 years who had recovered from COVID-19. The CDR3 nucleotides read TGTGCCAGCAGTTTCTCGCACCGCCGGGGGAACACTGAAGCTTTCTTT. Its protein is CASSFSHRRGNTEAFF.